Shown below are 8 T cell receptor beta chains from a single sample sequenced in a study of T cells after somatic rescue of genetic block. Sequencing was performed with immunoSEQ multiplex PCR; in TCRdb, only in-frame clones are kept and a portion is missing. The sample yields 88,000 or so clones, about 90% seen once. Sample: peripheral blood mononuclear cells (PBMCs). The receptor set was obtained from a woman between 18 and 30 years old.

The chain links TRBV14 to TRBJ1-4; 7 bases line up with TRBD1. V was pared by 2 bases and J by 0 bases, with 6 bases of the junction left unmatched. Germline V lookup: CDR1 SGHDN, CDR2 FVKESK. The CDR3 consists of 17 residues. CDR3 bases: TGTGCCAGCAGCCAACGGACAGGCCTTTCAACTAATGAAAAACTGTTTTTT. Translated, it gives CASSQRTGLSTNEKLFF.

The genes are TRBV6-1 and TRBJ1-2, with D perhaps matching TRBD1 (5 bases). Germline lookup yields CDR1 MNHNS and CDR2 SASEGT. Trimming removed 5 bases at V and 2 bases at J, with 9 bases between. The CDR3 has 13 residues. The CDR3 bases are TGTGCCAGCAGTCCCGACAGCAACTATGGCTACACCTTC. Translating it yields CASSPDSNYGYTF.

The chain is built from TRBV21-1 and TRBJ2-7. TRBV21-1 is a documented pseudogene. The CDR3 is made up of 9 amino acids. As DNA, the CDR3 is TGTGCCAGCAGGTCCGAGCAGTACTTC. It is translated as CASRSEQYF.

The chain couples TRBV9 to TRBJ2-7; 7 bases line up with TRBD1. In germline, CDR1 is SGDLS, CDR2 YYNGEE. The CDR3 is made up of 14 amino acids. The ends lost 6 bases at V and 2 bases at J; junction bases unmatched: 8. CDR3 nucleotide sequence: TGTGCCAGCACCCCAGGGGGAACCGCCTACGAGCAGTACTTC. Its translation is CASTPGGTAYEQYF.

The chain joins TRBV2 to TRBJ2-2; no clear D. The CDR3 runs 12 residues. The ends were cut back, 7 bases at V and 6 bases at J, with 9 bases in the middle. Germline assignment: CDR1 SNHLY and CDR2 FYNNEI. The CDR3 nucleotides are TGTGCCAGCATAGGCAGAGCCGGGGAGCTGTTTTTT. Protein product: CASIGRAGELFF.

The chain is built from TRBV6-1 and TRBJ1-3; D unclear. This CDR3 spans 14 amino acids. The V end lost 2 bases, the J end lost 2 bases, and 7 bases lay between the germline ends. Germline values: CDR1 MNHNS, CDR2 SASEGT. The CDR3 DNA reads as TGTGCCAGCAGTGAAACTGCAACTGGAAACACCATATATTTT. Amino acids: CASSETATGNTIYF.

The chain's CDR3 is CASSLSTLPGLGTYEQYF. As DNA, the CDR3 is TGTGCCAGCAGCTTATCCACCCTCCCCGGGCTAGGTACCTACGAGCAGTACTTC. The chain couples TRBV11-3 to TRBJ2-7; D uncertain. V was cut by 2 bases and J by 2 bases, with 22 bases left in between. The CDR3 totals 18 residues. Germline CDR1 SGHNT, CDR2 YENEEA.

The CDR3 region is CASSWGGTYNEQFF. The CDR3, as DNA: TGCGCCAGCAGCTGGGGAGGCACCTACAATGAGCAGTTCTTC. The V call is TRBV5-1, the J call TRBJ2-1, with D possibly TRBD2 on 6 matching bases. CDR3 size: 14 residues. Trimming took off 3 bases at V and 2 bases at J, with 9 bases between the two ends. Germline values: CDR1 SGHRS, CDR2 YFSETQ.